This T cell receptor beta chain emerged from a study of CD8+CD57+ T cells in acquired aplastic anemia. Study-level information: The DNA of sorted CD4+ and CD8+ cells averaged around 3 ug. The study, taken as a whole, reports: Patients shared just under 30 CD8+ CDR3 sequences with controls.

This clonotype occurred once. Its matching antigen is unknown. The template used for profiling TCR beta VDJ and CDR3 was genomic DNA. TCRdb itself ran the reads through MiXCR, one entry per CDR3 protein. Of under 200,000 distinct CDR3 sequences listed, less than 60% are singletons. For sequencing, patients were chosen who had shown expansion of CD8+CD57+ cells by flow cytometry. Patients, without exception, had severe acquired aplastic anemia. Patient blood was sampled before any therapy had been received. The V segment lost 3 bases and the J segment 6 bases; nucleotides outside the gene matches: 3. The V gene's germline CDR1 is SGHTA and CDR2 FQGNSA. The CDR3 totals 13 residues.

The source of this sequence is a human donor with aplastic anemia. The rearrangement joins TRBV7-2 to TRBJ2-7, with 9 bases fitting TRBD1. Input material: sorted CD4+, CD8+, or CD8+CD57+ T cells (not recorded which) from PBMCs. The CDR3 DNA reads as TGTGCCAGCAGCTTGGGACAGGGAGGCGAGCAGTACTTC. This encodes CASSLGQGGEQYF.